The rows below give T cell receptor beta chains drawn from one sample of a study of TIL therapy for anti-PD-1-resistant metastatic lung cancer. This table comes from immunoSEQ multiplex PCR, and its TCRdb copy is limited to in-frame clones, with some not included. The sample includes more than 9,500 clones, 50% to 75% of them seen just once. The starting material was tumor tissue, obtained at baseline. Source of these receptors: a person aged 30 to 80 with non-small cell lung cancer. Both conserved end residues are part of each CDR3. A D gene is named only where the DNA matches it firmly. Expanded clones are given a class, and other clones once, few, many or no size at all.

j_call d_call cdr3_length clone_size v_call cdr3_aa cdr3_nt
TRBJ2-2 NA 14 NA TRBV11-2 CASSWGANTGELFF TGTGCCAGCAGCTGGGGGGCGAACACCGGGGAGCTGTTTTTT
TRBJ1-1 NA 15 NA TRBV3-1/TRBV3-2 CASSPSVTVNTEAFF TGTGCCAGCAGCCCCTCCGTGACAGTGAACACTGAAGCTTTCTTT
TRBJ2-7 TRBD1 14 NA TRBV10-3 CAISSGTGSYEQYF TGTGCCATCAGTTCTGGGACAGGGTCCTACGAGCAGTACTTC
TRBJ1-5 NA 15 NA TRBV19 CASSTTGLSNQPQHF TGTGCCAGTAGTACGACAGGTCTTAGCAATCAGCCCCAGCATTTT
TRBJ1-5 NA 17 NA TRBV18 CASSVTGGDYSNQPQHF TGTGCCAGCTCCGTTACTGGTGGGGACTATAGCAATCAGCCCCAGCATTTT
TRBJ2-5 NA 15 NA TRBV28 CASSPQRIGKETQYF TGTGCCAGCAGCCCCCAGAGGATTGGTAAAGAGACCCAGTACTTC
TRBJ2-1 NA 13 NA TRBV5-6 CASSFRPNNEQFF TGTGCCAGCAGCTTTAGGCCAAACAATGAGCAGTTCTTC
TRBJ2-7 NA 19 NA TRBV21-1 CASSKNLRRTGDYSYEQYF TGTGCCAGCAGCAAAAACCTACGGCGTACAGGGGATTACTCCTACGAGCAGTACTTC
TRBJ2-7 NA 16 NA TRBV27 CASSHGPGTGAYEQYF TGTGCCAGCAGTCATGGACCGGGGACGGGGGCCTACGAGCAGTACTTC
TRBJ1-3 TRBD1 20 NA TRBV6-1 CASSEEFQGAFFHSGNTIYF TGTGCCAGCAGTGAAGAGTTCCAGGGGGCCTTTTTTCATTCTGGAAACACCATATATTTT
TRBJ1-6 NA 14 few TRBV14 CASSQDSYNSPLHF TGTGCCAGCAGCCAGGACTCCTATAATTCACCCCTCCACTTT
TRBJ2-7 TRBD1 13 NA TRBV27 CASSLFQGEWQYF TGTGCCAGCAGTTTATTTCAGGGGGAATGGCAGTACTTC
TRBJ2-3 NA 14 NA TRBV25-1 CASGISASTDTQYF TGTGCCAGCGGCATTAGCGCTAGCACAGATACGCAGTATTTT
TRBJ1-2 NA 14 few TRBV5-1 CASSFEGTSYGYTF TGCGCCAGCAGCTTTGAGGGAACATCCTATGGCTACACCTTC
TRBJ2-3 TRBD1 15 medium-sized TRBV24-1 CATSDETGGADTQYF TGTGCCACCAGTGACGAGACAGGGGGAGCAGATACGCAGTATTTT
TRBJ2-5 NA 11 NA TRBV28 CASRGIETQYF TGTGCCAGCAGGGGAATCGAGACCCAGTACTTC
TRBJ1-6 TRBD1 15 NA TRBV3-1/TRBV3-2 CASSQTGGYNSPLHF TGTGCCAGCAGCCAGACAGGGGGCTATAATTCACCCCTCCACTTT
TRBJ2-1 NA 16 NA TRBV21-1 CASSLKQLSYDNEQFF TGTGCCAGCAGCCTAAAACAGCTATCCTACGACAATGAGCAGTTCTTC
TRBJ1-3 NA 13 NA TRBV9 CASTPSDGNTIYF TGTGCCAGCACACCTTCGGATGGAAACACCATATATTTT
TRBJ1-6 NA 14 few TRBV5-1 CASSPGTDYSPLHF TGCGCCAGCAGCCCCGGGACGGATTATTCACCCCTCCACTTT
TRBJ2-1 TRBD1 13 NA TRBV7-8 CASSSGDRGEQFF TGTGCCAGCAGCTCAGGGGACAGGGGTGAGCAGTTCTTC
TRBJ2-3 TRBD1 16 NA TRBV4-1 CASSQVGTGSADTQYF TGCGCCAGCAGCCAAGTTGGGACAGGGTCGGCAGATACGCAGTATTTT